This T cell receptor beta chain was captured by sequencing in a study of blood T cell repertoires in COVID-19. Participants spanned ages roughly 18 to 90 years and resided in about two dozen US areas. Self-reported history from a screening survey and questionnaire set each donor's cohort. Sequenced by immunoSEQ multiplex PCR; TCRdb stores in-frame clones only, minus some. This table holds under 400,000 clones, about 89% found once. This clonotype was sampled from a man aged 35 to 55 in a cohort exposed to, infected with or recovered from COVID-19 (not recorded which). The sequenced sample was PBMCs or T cells enriched from blood (not recorded which).

CDR3 in amino acids: CASSQRESGRTQETQYF. CDR3 bases: TGTGCCAGCAGCCAAAGAGAGAGCGGGAGGACCCAAGAGACCCAGTACTTC. The V and J genes are TRBV3-1 (or the pseudogene TRBV3-2) and TRBJ2-5, with 9 positions matching TRBD2. J lost 1 base, V lost 2 bases, and 8 bases had no gene match. The germline gives CDR1 LGHDT, CDR2 YNNKEL (reference sequence). The CDR3 is 17 amino acids.